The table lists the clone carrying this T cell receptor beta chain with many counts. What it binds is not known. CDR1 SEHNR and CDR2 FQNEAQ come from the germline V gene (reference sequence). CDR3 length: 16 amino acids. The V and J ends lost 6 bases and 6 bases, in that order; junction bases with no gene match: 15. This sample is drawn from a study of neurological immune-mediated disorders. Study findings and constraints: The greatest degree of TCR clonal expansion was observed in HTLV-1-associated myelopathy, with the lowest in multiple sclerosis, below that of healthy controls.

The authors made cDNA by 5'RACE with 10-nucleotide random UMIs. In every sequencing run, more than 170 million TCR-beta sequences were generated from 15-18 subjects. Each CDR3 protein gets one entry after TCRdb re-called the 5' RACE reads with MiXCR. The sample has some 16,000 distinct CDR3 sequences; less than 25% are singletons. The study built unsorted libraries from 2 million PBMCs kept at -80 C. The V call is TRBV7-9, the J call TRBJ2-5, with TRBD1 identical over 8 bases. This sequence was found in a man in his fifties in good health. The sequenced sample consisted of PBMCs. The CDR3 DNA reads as TGTGCCAGCAGAACCTCGGACAGGGACCGATCGCAGACCCAGTACTTC. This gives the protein CASRTSDRDRSQTQYF.